This is a list of T cell receptor beta chains from one sample in a study of Graves' ophthalmopathy and Graves' hyperthyroidism. TCRdb re-analysed the multiplex PCR reads in MiXCR, keeping a single row per CDR3 protein. The data contain around 470,000 distinct CDR3 sequences, roughly an eighth of them singletons. The sequenced sample was blood. Source of these receptors: a woman aged 30 to 39 with Graves' ophthalmopathy. CDR3s include the opening cysteine and the closing phenylalanine or tryptophan. The D gene is left open where the match is weak. Clone sizes are given selectively: once, few, many, or a class where the clone is expanded.

CDR3 protein	CDR3 DNA	D gene	V gene	clone size	J gene
CASSLDREDEQYF	TGTGCCAGCAGCTTAGATAGGGAGGACGAGCAGTACTTC	.	TRBV7-9	.	TRBJ2-7
CASSLLGALGYGYTF	TGTGCCAGCAGTTTACTAGGGGCGCTGGGCTATGGCTACACCTTC	.	TRBV27	many	TRBJ1-2
CASSRYPGGNYGYTF	TGTGCCAGCAGTCGTTACCCAGGGGGGAACTATGGCTACACCTTC	TRBD1	TRBV27	many	TRBJ1-2
CASSYVKGSGRVNQPQHF	TGTGCCAGCAGTTACGTAAAGGGCTCTGGCAGGGTGAATCAGCCCCAGCATTTT	.	TRBV6-2/TRBV6-3	.	TRBJ1-5
CASSLYEGGSSYEQYF	TGTGCCAGCAGTCTTTATGAAGGGGGTAGCTCCTACGAGCAGTACTTC	.	TRBV27	many	TRBJ2-7
CASSIRGEVLHF	TGTGCCAGCAGTATCAGGGGGGAGGTGCTCCACTTT	TRBD1	TRBV28	.	TRBJ1-6
CASSDRVGSGEQYF	TGTGCCAGCAGTGACCGTGTTGGGTCGGGGGAGCAGTACTTC	.	TRBV2	many	TRBJ2-7
CSAIVGRLANYGYTF	TGCAGTGCTATCGTCGGGCGTCTGGCTAACTATGGCTACACCTTC	.	TRBV20-1	few	TRBJ1-2
CASSRVQVRTEAFF	TGTGCCAGCAGTCGTGTACAGGTACGCACTGAAGCTTTCTTT	.	TRBV28	.	TRBJ1-1
CASSTRRGPLQETQYF	TGTGCCAGTAGTACACGCCGCGGGCCCCTCCAAGAGACCCAGTACTTC	.	TRBV19	few	TRBJ2-5
CAISQDFQVLKAQHF	TGCGCCATCAGCCAAGATTTCCAGGTACTAAAAGCCCAGCATTTT	.	TRBV4-1	.	TRBJ1-5
CSARDLASAPYEQYF	TGCAGTGCTAGAGATCTCGCTAGCGCTCCCTACGAGCAGTACTTC	.	TRBV20-1	many	TRBJ2-7
CSASRRGLLNTEAFF	TGCAGTGCTAGCAGGCGGGGACTTCTGAACACTGAAGCTTTCTTT	.	TRBV20-1	many	TRBJ1-1
CASSRQGTPNSPLHF	TGTGCCAGCAGTCGACAGGGGACCCCTAATTCACCCCTCCACTTT	TRBD1	TRBV6-1	few	TRBJ1-6
CASSLASAEETQYF	TGTGCCAGCAGCTTAGCTAGCGCTGAAGAGACCCAGTACTTC	.	TRBV7-9	many	TRBJ2-5
CASSRSGGNTGELFF	TGCGCCAGCAGTCGAAGCGGGGGGAACACCGGGGAGCTGTTTTTT	TRBD2	TRBV10-1	few	TRBJ2-2
CASSTWGRETQYF	TGTGCCAGCAGTACCTGGGGCAGGGAGACCCAGTACTTC	.	TRBV27	many	TRBJ2-5
CASLWAPRTGELFF	TGTGCCAGCCTGTGGGCCCCACGCACCGGGGAGCTGTTTTTT	.	TRBV12-3/TRBV12-4	.	TRBJ2-2
CASSDRHGNQPQHF	TGTGCCAGCAGTGATAGACACGGCAATCAGCCCCAGCATTTT	.	TRBV6-1	many	TRBJ1-5
CASIYSWSGNTIYF	TGTGCCAGCATATATTCCTGGTCTGGAAACACCATATATTTT	.	TRBV6-1	many	TRBJ1-3
CAWKGQATTEAFF	TGTGCCTGGAAGGGACAGGCGACCACTGAAGCTTTCTTT	TRBD1	TRBV30	few	TRBJ1-1
CASSLSAWGPEAFF	TGTGCCAGTAGTCTCTCCGCCTGGGGCCCTGAAGCTTTCTTT	.	TRBV19	.	TRBJ1-1
CASSYDSGTSGRTYEQYF	TGTGCCAGCAGTTACGACAGTGGGACTAGCGGGAGAACCTACGAGCAGTACTTC	TRBD2	TRBV2	many	TRBJ2-7
CASSPREGEAFF	TGTGCCAGCTCACCCCGGGAGGGTGAAGCTTTCTTT	.	TRBV18	.	TRBJ1-1
CASSSLSTGELFF	TGTGCCAGCAGTTCTTTATCGACCGGGGAGCTGTTTTTT	.	TRBV6-5	many	TRBJ2-2
CASRLRGGGTQETQYF	TGTGCCAGCAGATTAAGAGGCGGGGGGACACAAGAGACCCAGTACTTC	TRBD2	TRBV28	many	TRBJ2-5
CASSQKDSVFAGELFF	TGCGCCAGCAGCCAAAAAGATTCGGTGTTCGCCGGGGAGCTGTTTTTT	.	TRBV4-1	.	TRBJ2-2